The entry below gives a single T cell receptor (beta chain) sequence along with its context. The germline gives CDR1 SGHRS, CDR2 YFSETQ. The CDR3 consists of 15 residues. A CD45RO-CCR7+CD27+CD95- phenotype identified naive CD8+ T cells. The data derive from a study of CXCR3-negative and CXCR3-positive naive CD8 T cells. UMI-labeled 5' RACE yielded the TRB cDNA libraries. No DNA is given; TCRdb re-called the 5' RACE reads and lists each CDR3 protein once. In total, the table holds approximately 74,000 distinct CDR3 sequences. Material: naive CXCR3- CD8+ T cells from blood. Stated subset: CD45RO-CCR7+CD27+CD95- naive CD8+ T cells lacking CXCR3 (TNR3-). The J gene is TRBJ2-5, the V gene TRBV5-1; the D call of TRBD2 rests on TCRdb alone, since no DNA is present to check it. This receptor was obtained from a human donor in good health. Some clones in this sample may be carry-over from other donors' samples. The CDR3 loop is CASSLVGLASETQYF.